The 12 T cell receptor beta chains given below trace back to one sample, sequenced in a study of blood T cell repertoires in COVID-19. TCRdb's table, derived via immunoSEQ multiplex PCR, lists solely in-frame clones and lacks some. There are about 330,000 clones in the sample; 92% occur only once, and 15% to 20% lies in the top ten. Sequencing was performed on PBMCs or T cells enriched from blood (not recorded which). These receptors were taken from a woman in her twenties or thirties who had recovered from COVID-19.

V is TRBV28 and J is TRBJ2-1; the match to TRBD1 covers 7 bases. With 10 bases clipped from V and 3 bases from J, the junction kept 9 bases outside the gene matches. The CDR3 has 14 amino acids. The germline gives CDR1 MDHEN, CDR2 SYDVKM. CDR3 sequence reads: CATQNRDSYNEQFF. The CDR3 DNA reads as TGTGCCACCCAAAACCGGGACAGCTACAATGAGCAGTTCTTC.

The sample holds one count of this clone. The chain is built from TRBV27 and TRBJ2-6; TRBD1 matches 9 bases. Germline loops: CDR1 MNHEY, CDR2 SMNVEV (reference sequence). After removal of 4 bases from V and 1 base from J, the junction contained 5 bases not matched to a gene. The CDR3 runs 17 residues. The CDR3: CASSSGTGTSGANVLTF. The CDR3 region has the DNA TGTGCCAGCAGTTCCGGGACAGGGACGTCTGGGGCCAACGTCCTGACTTTC.

The gene calls are TRBV4-1 and TRBJ1-1; 7 bases are shared with TRBD1. The CDR3 is 15 amino acids. V trimming: 2 bases; J trimming: 0 bases; junction bases outside the gene matches: 3. Germline values: CDR1 MGHRA, CDR2 YSYEKL. The chain's CDR3 is CASSQSDRLNTEAFF. Here the CDR3 DNA reads TGCGCCAGCAGCCAATCGGACAGGCTGAACACTGAAGCTTTCTTT.

This clone was picked up a small number of times. The chain uses TRBV5-6 and TRBJ1-5; 9 nucleotides match TRBD1. The CDR3 covers 15 residues. Per germline, CDR1 SGHDT and CDR2 YYEEEE. With 4 bases clipped from V and 6 bases from J, the junction kept 8 bases outside the gene matches. CDR3 residues: CASSRGQGISQPQHF. For the CDR3, the DNA is TGTGCCAGCAGCCGAGGACAGGGGATTAGTCAGCCCCAGCATTTT.

This clone was seen only once. This chain connects TRBV7-2 to TRBJ2-1, with 10 bases identical to TRBD2. Germline values: CDR1 SGHTA, CDR2 FQGNSA. Trimming removed 1 base from V and 6 bases from J; junction bases left unmatched: 3. This CDR3 is built from 15 residues. CDR3 sequence (DNA): TGTGCCAGCAGCTTAGTAGCGGGAGGAACCAATGAGCAGTTCTTC. Its protein is CASSLVAGGTNEQFF.

The genes are TRBV7-2 and TRBJ2-5; no definite D call. The germline V gene has CDR1 SGHTA and CDR2 FQGNSA. The germline V and J ends were trimmed by 4 bases and 2 bases, with 17 bases remaining between them. This CDR3 is 16 amino acids long. The CDR3 sequence is CASSSNFAPLQETQYF. DNA of the CDR3: TGTGCCAGCAGCTCCAATTTTGCGCCCCTACAAGAGACCCAGTACTTC.

J is TRBJ1-2 and V is TRBV2; TRBD1 agrees at 8 bases. V trimming: 6 bases; J trimming: 2 bases; junction bases outside the gene matches: 5. CDR3 size: 14 residues. CDR1 SNHLY and CDR2 FYNNEI come from the germline V gene. CDR3 in amino acids: CASSFNRGNYGYTF. The CDR3 region has the DNA TGTGCCAGCAGCTTTAACAGGGGGAACTATGGCTACACCTTC.

The rearrangement links TRBV5-3 to TRBJ1-2; 7 positions match TRBD1. TRBV5-3 is sorted into the ORF group, with uncertain function. The ends lost 4 bases at V and 7 bases at J; junction bases unmatched: 10. The CDR3 sequence is 14 residues long. The CDR3 here is CARSPPRQGCGYTF. The CDR3 region has the DNA TGTGCCAGAAGCCCCCCGCGACAGGGCTGTGGCTACACCTTC.

A single count supports this clone. The genes are TRBV3-1 (or the pseudogene TRBV3-2) and TRBJ1-5; D gene uncertain. CDR3 size: 14 residues. Germline lookup yields CDR1 LGHDT and CDR2 YNNKEL (reference sequence). Trimming removed 1 base from V and 1 base from J, with 5 bases in between. CDR3 in DNA: TGTGCCAGCAGCCAAGTTGGCAGCAATCAGCCCCAGCATTTT. This gives the protein CASSQVGSNQPQHF.

The chain has TRBV9 and TRBJ2-3, with 10 nucleotides matching TRBD2. CDR3 length: 15 amino acids. The germline CDR1 and CDR2 sequences are SGDLS and YYNGEE. V trimming: 3 bases; J trimming: 3 bases; junction bases outside the gene matches: 4. CDR3 amino acids: CASSATSGMTDTQYF. The CDR3 DNA follows: TGTGCCAGCAGCGCCACTAGCGGGATGACAGATACGCAGTATTTT.

The chain joins TRBV28 to TRBJ2-5, with D maybe TRBD1 (5 bases). The CDR3 runs to 13 residues. V was cut by 8 bases and J by 5 bases, with 15 bases left in between. In germline, CDR1 is MDHEN, CDR2 SYDVKM. The DNA for the CDR3 is TGTGCCAGCCGTGGGGCTTGGTCGGAGACCCAGTACTTC. This gives the protein CASRGAWSETQYF.

V is TRBV3-1 (or the pseudogene TRBV3-2) and J is TRBJ2-7, with D maybe TRBD2 (5 bases). The CDR3 consists of 15 residues. Germline lookup yields CDR1 LGHDT and CDR2 YNNKEL (reference sequence). V was trimmed by 4 bases and J by 2 bases, leaving 15 bases between them. This CDR3 reads CASSPVLAGPYEQYF. The CDR3, as DNA: TGTGCCAGCAGCCCCGTTCTAGCTGGGCCCTACGAGCAGTACTTC.